The source of this T cell receptor beta chain is a study of cytomegalovirus exposure and HLA in healthy donors. The study, taken as a whole, reports: Judged likely to be a sequencing artifact was a cluster of highly shared sequence variants.

V was clipped by 1 base and J by 3 bases; unmatched bases: 2. From germline, CDR1 is SGHVS and CDR2 FQNEAQ. CDR3 size: 16 residues. Worth noting for this clone: Its cognate antigen is unknown.

PCR was performed using 60 Vbeta and 13 Jbeta primers. Data came from immunoSEQ multiplex PCR; TCRdb stores just in-frame clones and leaves some out. The data show 150,000 to 200,000 clones, 68% seen once. V and J are TRBV7-8 and TRBJ2-3; TRBD2 matches at 12 bases. Sequenced: PBMCs. The TCR was taken from a woman in her forties in good health and CMV-seropositive. The CDR3 DNA reads TGTGCCAGCAGCTTAGAAGGACTAGCGGGGACAGATACGCAGTATTTT. Protein: CASSLEGLAGTDTQYF. Using reference TRBV7-8 and TRBJ2-3 for the parts outside the CDR3, the full variable domain is GAGVSQSPRYKVAKRGQDVALRCDPISGHVSLFWYQQALGQGPEFLTYFQNEAQLDKSGLPSDRFFAERPEGSVSTLKIQRTQQEDSAVYLCASSLEGLAGTDTQYFGPGTRLTVL.